This entry lists 30 T cell receptor beta chains sequenced from one sample in a study of shared clonotypes between healthy human individuals. The data were produced by immunoSEQ multiplex PCR, yet TCRdb's version contains in-frame clones alone and is incomplete. The table records 1,100,000 or so clones, 70% to 80% of them present only once. The specimen was memory CD4+ T cells from PBMCs. The subset was: CD45RA-negative fraction. The receptors come from a young man in good health. Some clones in this sample may be carry-over from other donors' samples.

The chain joins TRBV5-4 to TRBJ2-7; D is unclear. The ends were cut back, 2 bases at V and 2 bases at J, with 8 bases in the middle. Germline-derived CDR1 and CDR2 are SGHNT and YYREEE (reference sequence). This CDR3 region has 13 residues. The CDR3 DNA reads TGTGCCAGCAGCTTAGGCAGTACCTACGAGCAGTACTTC. It codes for CASSLGSTYEQYF. Full variable domain (rest looked up from reference TRBV5-4 and TRBJ2-7): ETGVTQSPTHLIKTRGQQVTLRCSSQSGHNTVSWYQQALGQGPQFIFQYYREEENGRGNFPPRFSGLQFPNYSSELNVNALELDDSALYLCASSLGSTYEQYFGPGTRLTVT.

CDR3 coding DNA: TGTGCCCTCATGAGGGGGTCCCACGAGCAGTACTTC. This sequence encodes CALMRGSHEQYF. This sequence joins TRBV28 and TRBJ2-7, with a weak D call TRBD1 (6 bases). The CDR3 has 12 residues. Germline CDR1 and CDR2: MDHEN and SYDVKM. V was pared by 11 bases and J by 5 bases, with 16 bases between.

The chain joins TRBV11-2 to TRBJ1-5, with D possibly being TRBD1 (5 bases). CDR1 is SGHAT, CDR2 FQNNGV, per germline. CDR3 length: 16 residues. The ends were cut back, 4 bases at V and 3 bases at J, with 16 bases in the middle. CDR3 region: CASSSLRDGLNQPQHF. The CDR3 DNA sequence: TGTGCCAGCAGCTCCCTCCGGGACGGACTCAATCAGCCCCAGCATTTT.

V is TRBV28 and J is TRBJ1-4, with D possibly matching TRBD1 (5 bases). V lost 4 bases and J lost 8, with 14 bases in between. Per the germline V gene, CDR1 is MDHEN and CDR2 is SYDVKM. This CDR3 is 14 amino acids long. This CDR3 reads CASSSRVEGEKLFF. The CDR3 DNA is TGTGCCAGCAGTTCTCGGGTGGAGGGGGAAAAACTGTTTTTT.

This chain uses TRBV30 with TRBJ2-3; 9 bases match TRBD1. The J segment lost 4 bases and the V segment lost 5 bases, leaving 4 bases of the junction unmatched. Per germline, CDR1 GTSNPN and CDR2 SVGIG (reference sequence). The CDR3 totals 13 residues. The CDR3, as DNA: TGTGCCTGGGACAGGGGGACTTCAGATACGCAGTATTTT. Amino acids: CAWDRGTSDTQYF.

This chain connects TRBV11-2 to TRBJ2-1; D might be TRBD1 (5 bases). There are 15 residues in the CDR3. Germline V gives CDR1 SGHAT, CDR2 FQNNGV. V was pared by 2 bases and J by 1 base, with 9 bases between. For the CDR3, the DNA is TGTGCCAGCAGCTTAAGTCAGGGTTCCTACAATGAGCAGTTCTTC. Residues: CASSLSQGSYNEQFF.

The rearrangement joins TRBV14 to TRBJ2-2; 7 bases match TRBD1. With V trimmed by 4 bases and J by 6 bases, 5 bases remained unmatched. The germline gives CDR1 SGHDN, CDR2 FVKESK. The CDR3 is 14 residues long. The CDR3 region has the DNA TGTGCCAGCAGCCGGGACAGACAGGCCGGGGAGCTGTTTTTT. It is translated as CASSRDRQAGELFF.

This clone has only a few counts. This chain uses TRBV5-4 with TRBJ2-7; D remains unclear. The CDR3 extends over 13 amino acids. Trimming cost V 4 bases and J 6 bases, with 14 bases left between them. CDR1 and CDR2 from the germline V gene are SGHNT and YYREEE (reference sequence). DNA for the CDR3: TGTGCCAGCAGCGCCCGCGAGCGAGCCGAGCAGTACTTC. Amino acids: CASSARERAEQYF.

Remarks on this clone: A much larger clone is a single base away; this may be a read error. This rearrangement joins TRBV2 to TRBJ1-2; 8 nucleotides agree with TRBD1. CDR3 length: 15 amino acids. After removal of 8 bases from V and 2 bases from J, the junction contained 10 bases not matched to a gene. The germline gives CDR1 SNHLY, CDR2 FYNNEI. This chain's CDR3 is CASRSQDRVNYGYTF. CDR3 in DNA: TGTGCCAGCCGATCCCAGGACAGGGTCAACTATGGCTACACCTTC.

This rearrangement joins TRBV18 to TRBJ2-2, with TRBD1 matching over 7 bases. This CDR3 spans 16 amino acids. Trimming at V came to 3 bases and at J to 2 bases, leaving 6 bases not matched to a gene. Looked up from germline, CDR1 is KGHSH and CDR2 is LQKENI. The CDR3: CASSPYKGANTGELFF. The CDR3 DNA follows: TGTGCCAGCTCACCGTATAAGGGGGCAAACACCGGGGAGCTGTTTTTT.

J is TRBJ2-1 and V is TRBV9, with 13 nucleotides matching TRBD2. CDR1 is SGDLS and CDR2 is YYNGEE in the germline V gene. This CDR3 is 15 amino acids long. V was clipped by 2 bases and J by 11 bases; unmatched bases: 7. This CDR3 is CASSVGLAGDVQQFF. The DNA for the CDR3 is TGTGCCAGCAGCGTTGGACTAGCGGGAGACGTTCAGCAGTTCTTC.

The rearrangement joins TRBV30 to TRBJ1-1, with D unresolved. Germline V gene data show CDR1 as GTSNPN and CDR2 as SVGIG (reference sequence). CDR3 length: 11 amino acids. Trimming took off 5 bases at V and 0 bases at J, with 4 bases between the two ends. The CDR3 loop reads CAWRMNTEAFF. The CDR3 DNA reads TGTGCCTGGCGCATGAACACTGAAGCTTTCTTT.

This chain connects TRBV15 to TRBJ1-2; D is unclear. This CDR3 is built from 11 residues. The V gene's germline CDR1 is LNHNV and CDR2 YYDKDF (reference sequence). With 3 bases removed from V and 3 bases from J, the gap between germline ends came to 2 bases. The CDR3 DNA reads as TGTGCCACCAGCAGGGACTATGGCTACACCTTC. Amino acids: CATSRDYGYTF.

The gene calls are TRBV28 and TRBJ1-2, with D maybe TRBD1 (5 bases). The CDR3 has 13 amino acids. Trimming took off 5 bases at V and 14 bases at J, with 21 bases between the two ends. Germline values: CDR1 MDHEN, CDR2 SYDVKM. The CDR3 here is CASSPWGGRAQTF. The CDR3 DNA reads as TGTGCCAGCAGTCCTTGGGGGGGAAGGGCTCAAACCTTC.

The chain joins TRBV5-1 to TRBJ1-4; no firm D call. V was pared by 4 bases and J by 0 bases, with 13 bases between. CDR3 length: 16 residues. Germline V CDR1 and CDR2: SGHRS, YFSETQ. The CDR3 DNA sequence: TGCGCCAGCAGCCTAGTTGCGGGCTCAACTAATGAAAAACTGTTTTTT. It specifies CASSLVAGSTNEKLFF.

The gene calls are TRBV5-1 and TRBJ2-2, with TRBD2 matching 11 bases. V shed 5 bases and J 0 bases; nucleotides not matched to a gene: 6. The germline CDR1 and CDR2 sequences are SGHRS and YFSETQ. The CDR3 consists of 17 residues. Here the CDR3 reads CASSLAGGSANTGELFF. CDR3 DNA: TGCGCCAGCAGTCTAGCGGGGGGATCCGCGAACACCGGGGAGCTGTTTTTT.

This clone was seen only once. Here the CDR3 DNA reads TGTGCCAGCAGCCGCCCCCTACTAGTCCATGTCACAGATACGCAGTATTTT. Translation: CASSRPLLVHVTDTQYF. V gene TRBV7-2 combines with J gene TRBJ2-3; D may be TRBD2 (5 bases). V was trimmed by 5 bases and J by 2 bases, leaving 20 bases between them. The germline CDR1 and CDR2 sequences are SGHTA and FQGNSA. This CDR3 contains 17 residues. The full variable domain, with the rest looked up from reference TRBV7-2 and TRBJ2-3, is GAGVSQSPSNKVTEKGKDVELRCDPISGHTALYWYRQSLGQGLEFLIYFQGNSAPDKSGLPSDRFSAERTGGSVSTLTIQRTQQEDSAVYLCASSRPLLVHVTDTQYFGPGTRLTVL.

This sequence joins TRBV18 and TRBJ2-7; 7 nucleotides agree with TRBD1. CDR1 KGHSH and CDR2 LQKENI come from the germline V gene. V shed 3 bases and J 3 bases; nucleotides not matched to a gene: 5. The CDR3 sequence is 14 residues long. CDR3 DNA sequence: TGTGCCAGCTCACCCGAGGCAGGGGGCTACGAGCAGTACTTC. The encoded protein is CASSPEAGGYEQYF.

This clone was counted only a few times. This chain links TRBV5-1 with TRBJ1-2; D possibly corresponds to TRBD1 (5 bases). The CDR3 consists of 15 residues. With 0 bases removed from V and 4 bases from J, the gap between germline ends came to 13 bases. Germline-derived CDR1 and CDR2 are SGHRS and YFSETQ. CDR3 amino acids: CASSLARGDGYGYTF. CDR3 in DNA: TGCGCCAGCAGCTTGGCCCGGGGGGACGGCTATGGCTACACCTTC.

This clone appeared a few times. CDR3 region: CASSEAGQGIGGYTF. CDR3 sequence (DNA): TGTGCCAGCAGTGAAGCGGGGCAGGGGATCGGAGGCTACACCTTC. The V and J genes are TRBV2 and TRBJ1-2, with D possibly TRBD1 on 6 matching bases. Looked up from germline, CDR1 is SNHLY and CDR2 is FYNNEI. V shed 0 bases and J shed 8 bases, with 16 bases lying between them. This CDR3 is 15 amino acids long.

The chain couples TRBV5-1 to TRBJ2-3; D is perhaps TRBD1 (6 bases). The CDR3 has 16 amino acids. Trimming shortened V by 1 base and J by 4 bases, and 16 bases separated the two germline ends. Germline V lookup: CDR1 SGHRS, CDR2 YFSETQ. The CDR3 is CASSLSARGSADTQYF. CDR3 bases: TGCGCCAGCAGCTTGTCTGCCAGGGGTTCGGCAGATACGCAGTATTTT. Together with reference TRBV5-1 and TRBJ2-3, the CDR3 gives the full variable domain: KAGVTQTPRYLIKTRGQQVTLSCSPISGHRSVSWYQQTPGQGLQFLFEYFSETQRNKGNFPGRFSGRQFSNSRSEMNVSTLELGDSALYLCASSLSARGSADTQYFGPGTRLTVL.

The rearrangement links TRBV2 to TRBJ1-5, with a possible D match to TRBD1 (6 bases). This CDR3 has 15 amino acids. The V end was cut by 5 bases, the J end by 3 bases, with 14 bases between. CDR1 and CDR2 (germline): SNHLY, FYNNEI. In DNA, the CDR3 is TGTGCCAGCAGTAACCAAGGACAGACCAATCAGCCCCAGCATTTT. Its translation is CASSNQGQTNQPQHF. The entire variable domain, with the rest obtained from reference TRBV2 and TRBJ1-5, is as follows: EPEVTQTPSHQVTQMGQEVILRCVPISNHLYFYWYRQILGQKVEFLVSFYNNEISEKSEIFDDQFSVERPDGSNFTLKIRSTKLEDSAMYFCASSNQGQTNQPQHFGDGTRLSIL.

The rearrangement uses TRBV20-1 and TRBJ2-1; 8 bases are a match to TRBD1. With 7 bases clipped from V and 9 bases from J, the junction kept 5 bases outside the gene matches. The germline CDR1 and CDR2 sequences are DFQATT and SNEGSKA (reference sequence). This CDR3 spans 11 amino acids. The CDR3 reads CSGRGLGEQFF. Here the CDR3 DNA reads TGCAGTGGCAGGGGGCTTGGTGAGCAGTTCTTC.

This sequence joins TRBV11-2 and TRBJ1-2; possible D gene TRBD1, 5 bases. The CDR3 is made up of 12 amino acids. The germline V and J ends were trimmed by 5 bases and 8 bases, with 12 bases remaining between them. CDR1 and CDR2 (germline): SGHAT, FQNNGV. CDR3 sequence: CASSGRAAGYTF. In nucleotides, the CDR3 is TGTGCCAGCAGCGGCAGGGCGGCCGGCTACACCTTC.

This clone was counted a single time. The chain combines TRBV19 with TRBJ2-3; 7 nucleotides match TRBD1. This CDR3 contains 17 residues. The germline gives CDR1 LNHDA, CDR2 SQIVND (reference sequence). V dropped 3 bases and J dropped 0; count of bases not matched to a gene: 9. The CDR3, as DNA: TGTGCCAGTAGTATTAAATCAGGGGGAGTTAGCACAGATACGCAGTATTTT. Its translation is CASSIKSGGVSTDTQYF.

The rearrangement joins TRBV30 to TRBJ2-5; no firm D call. The CDR3 contains 13 residues. Germline V gene sequence: CDR1 GTSNPN, CDR2 SVGIG (reference sequence). V was trimmed by 4 bases and J by 1 base, leaving 10 bases between them. CDR3 region: CAWNPLAQETQYF. DNA for the CDR3: TGTGCCTGGAACCCGCTCGCCCAAGAGACCCAGTACTTC.

This clone was recorded a few times. The genes are TRBV7-2 and TRBJ2-5; unclear D gene. V was pared by 1 base and J by 4 bases, with 7 bases between. Germline-derived CDR1 and CDR2 are SGHTA and FQGNSA. The CDR3 covers 13 residues. This chain's CDR3 is CASSLGVRETQYF. The CDR3 DNA sequence: TGTGCCAGCAGCTTAGGGGTTAGAGAGACCCAGTACTTC. The full variable domain, rest sourced from reference TRBV7-2 and TRBJ2-5, is GAGVSQSPSNKVTEKGKDVELRCDPISGHTALYWYRQSLGQGLEFLIYFQGNSAPDKSGLPSDRFSAERTGGSVSTLTIQRTQQEDSAVYLCASSLGVRETQYFGPGTRLLVL.

The chain uses TRBV6-6 and TRBJ2-1; 8 bases are shared with TRBD2. Trimming at V came to 6 bases and at J to 9 bases, leaving 13 bases not matched to a gene. Germline assignment: CDR1 MNHNY and CDR2 SVGAGI (reference sequence). The CDR3 consists of 15 residues. CDR3 DNA: TGTGCCAGCAGCCCCCGGGGACTAGATAGTAGTGAGCAGTTCTTC. Protein product: CASSPRGLDSSEQFF.

The genes are TRBV6-6 and TRBJ1-1; D is undetermined. This CDR3 contains 12 residues. Trimming removed 2 bases from V and 11 bases from J, with 12 bases in between. CDR1 is MNHNY and CDR2 is SVGAGI in the germline V gene (reference sequence). The CDR3 region has the DNA TGTGCCAGCAGTTACCCCCGGGGTGCGGCTTTCTTT. Amino acids: CASSYPRGAAFF.

This clone was counted at least ten times. The chain has TRBV2 and TRBJ2-7; TRBD2 matches at 9 bases. Germline V gene sequence: CDR1 SNHLY, CDR2 FYNNEI. The trim removed 7 bases at V and 4 bases at J, leaving 2 bases unmatched. The CDR3 spans 12 residues. The CDR3 DNA is TGTGCCAGCACTAGCGGGAAGTACGAGCAGTACTTC. Its translation: CASTSGKYEQYF.